This T cell receptor beta chain was recorded in a study of blood T cell repertoires in COVID-19. Study-wide background: Sites across the United States, Italy and Spain contributed samples from acute and convalescent COVID-19. From T cells, B-cell-depleted T cells, or PBMCs came the material, which was cDNA or gDNA.

Authors' analysis steps: Estimation of nucleated cell counts was performed using reference gene primer amplification. Data came from immunoSEQ multiplex PCR; TCRdb stores just in-frame clones and leaves some out. V and J calls and clone size are as listed in that table; D and trimming were resolved from the DNA. This table has 210,000 or so clones, approximately 84% appearing once. CDR1 and CDR2 from the germline V gene are SGHAT and FQNNGV. The V end was cut by 5 bases, the J end by 1 base, with 12 bases between. This CDR3 has 15 residues. The chain joins TRBV11-2 to TRBJ2-1, with D maybe TRBD1 (6 bases). Sequencing was done on a sample of peripheral blood. The receptor was derived from a woman in her 70s with active or convalescent COVID-19. CDR3: CASSARQESYNEQFF. CDR3 DNA: TGTGCCAGCAGCGCCCGACAGGAATCCTACAATGAGCAGTTCTTC.